This TCR beta chain emerged from a study of Ad26.COV2.S vaccination and SARS-CoV-2 variants. Findings of the study overall: Substantial response breadth was reportedly seen for spike-specific CD8+ and CD4+ T cells after vaccination.

About this clone itself: What it binds is not known.

Sample treatment: some 19 received Ad26.COV2.S at low or high dose, single or two shots; 5 received placebo; per-sample allocation not given. Sampling took place 63 days after the first vaccine or placebo injection. Looked up from germline, CDR1 is SGHNT and CDR2 is YYREEE (reference sequence). Trimming left V 3 bases short and J 4 bases short, with 9 bases between. The CDR3 runs to 13 residues. Clones were sequenced by immunoSEQ multiplex PCR, and TCRdb holds only the in-frame ones, with some missing. The table lists roughly 400,000 clones, about 90% of them singletons. J is TRBJ2-3 and V is TRBV5-4, with TRBD2 as a possible D gene (5 bases). Source: peripheral blood, taken in a trial of Ad26.COV2.S vaccine versus placebo. This receptor was obtained from a person aged 18-60 years who received the Ad26.COV2.S COVID-19 vaccine or a placebo. The CDR3 sequence: CASSWEYSDTQYF. The CDR3 DNA reads TGTGCCAGCAGCTGGGAGTACTCAGATACGCAGTATTTT.